Given below is one TCR beta chain in context. This sample is part of a study of PD-L1 blockade in urothelial cancer. Time point: pretreatment peripheral blood. Germline lookup yields CDR1 SGHTA and CDR2 FQGTGA. Losses at the gene ends were 5 bases for V and 5 bases for J; bases not matched to a gene: 12. The CDR3 sequence is 16 residues long. TCRdb keeps only in-frame clones here, not all; method: immunoSEQ multiplex PCR. The data contain 55,000 to 75,000 clones, roughly four fifths of them singletons. This receptor was taken from a man aged 65-85 years with urothelial cancer. This rearrangement joins TRBV7-3 to TRBJ2-3; 8 bases are a match to TRBD1. The sequencing used PBMCs, collected around atezolizumab (anti-PD-L1) treatment. The CDR3 here is CASSRGIGTGGDTQYF. The CDR3 DNA reads TGTGCCAGCAGCCGAGGGATCGGGACAGGCGGAGATACGCAGTATTTT. The full variable domain, rest sourced from reference TRBV7-3 and TRBJ2-3, is GAGVSQTPSNKVTEKGKYVELRCDPISGHTALYWYRQSLGQGPEFLIYFQGTGAADDSGLPNDRFFAVRPEGSVSTLKIQRTERGDSAVYLCASSRGIGTGGDTQYFGPGTRLTVL.